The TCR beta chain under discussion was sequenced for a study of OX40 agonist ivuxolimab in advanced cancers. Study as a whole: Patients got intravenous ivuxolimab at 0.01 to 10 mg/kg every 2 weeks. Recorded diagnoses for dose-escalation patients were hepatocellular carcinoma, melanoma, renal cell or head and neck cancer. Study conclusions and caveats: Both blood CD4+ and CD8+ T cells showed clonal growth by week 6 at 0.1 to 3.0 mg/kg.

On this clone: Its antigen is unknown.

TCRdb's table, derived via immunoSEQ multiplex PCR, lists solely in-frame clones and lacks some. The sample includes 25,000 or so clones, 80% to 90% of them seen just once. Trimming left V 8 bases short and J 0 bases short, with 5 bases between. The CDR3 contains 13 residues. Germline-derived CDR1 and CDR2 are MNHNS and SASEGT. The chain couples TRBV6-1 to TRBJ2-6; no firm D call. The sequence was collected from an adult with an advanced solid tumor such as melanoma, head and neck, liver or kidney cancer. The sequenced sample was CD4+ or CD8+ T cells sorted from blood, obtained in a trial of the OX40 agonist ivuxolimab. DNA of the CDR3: TGTGCCAGCCTCTACTCTGGGGCCAACGTCCTGACTTTC. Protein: CASLYSGANVLTF.